The 7 T cell receptor beta chains presented below share a single source sample, sequenced in a study of identical twins. Each CDR3 protein gets one entry after TCRdb re-called the 5' RACE reads with MiXCR. The data contain approximately 260,000 distinct CDR3 sequences, about 8% of them singletons. The data also belong to a second study, concerning yellow fever vaccine responses in identical twins.

What was sequenced was CD8+ T cells sorted from blood. These receptors all stem from a woman in her late teens or twenties in good health.

The gene calls are TRBV12-3 or TRBV12-4 and TRBJ2-7; 11 bases agree with TRBD2. The CDR3 is made up of 14 amino acids. V was pared by 4 bases and J by 3 bases, with 2 bases of the junction left unmatched. Here the CDR3 reads CASSSLAGDYEQYF. The CDR3 region has the DNA TGTGCCAGCAGTTCACTAGCGGGGGACTACGAGCAGTACTTC.

This clonotype was seen more than once but under ten times. V is TRBV4-3 and J is TRBJ2-7, with D unresolved. With 0 bases removed from V and 6 bases from J, the gap between germline ends came to 12 bases. Germline-derived CDR1 and CDR2 are LGHNA and YSLEER. This CDR3 has 14 residues. The CDR3 loop is CASSQDPFWSEQYF. DNA for the CDR3: TGCGCCAGCAGCCAAGACCCCTTTTGGTCCGAGCAGTACTTC.

This clonotype was seen many times. The chain couples TRBV4-2 to TRBJ2-3; TRBD2 agrees at 7 bases. The CDR3 sequence is 14 residues long. From germline, CDR1 is LGHNA and CDR2 YNFKEQ. Trimming cost V 4 bases and J 6 bases; bases outside gene matches: 7. This chain's CDR3 is CASSPYRGVDTQYF. The CDR3 coding sequence is TGTGCCAGCAGCCCATATCGGGGGGTCGATACGCAGTATTTT.

This clonotype was detected many times. This chain uses TRBV12-3 or TRBV12-4 with TRBJ2-1; tentatively, D is TRBD1 (6 bases). The CDR3 length is 12 residues. V was trimmed by 3 bases and J by 13 bases, leaving 13 bases between them. The CDR3 DNA follows: TGTGCCAGCAGTTTGGGGACACAAGGACAGTTCTTC. It codes for CASSLGTQGQFF.

A few counts support this clonotype. The chain employs TRBV29-1 and TRBJ2-1, with 9 bases fitting TRBD1. CDR1 is SQVTM and CDR2 is ANQGSEA in the germline V gene. V lost 3 bases to trimming and J lost 8 bases; unmatched junction nucleotides: 14. The length of the CDR3 is 16 residues. This chain's CDR3 is CSVDFGGTGPIHEQFF. CDR3 DNA sequence: TGCAGCGTTGATTTTGGGGGGACAGGGCCCATCCATGAGCAGTTCTTC.

This clonotype was seen a few times. The chain joins TRBV27 to TRBJ2-1, with D maybe TRBD1 (5 bases). Trimming stripped 1 base from V and 8 bases from J, with 12 bases between. Germline loops: CDR1 MNHEY, CDR2 SMNVEV (reference sequence). The CDR3 is 14 amino acids. The CDR3 bases are TGTGCCAGCAGTTTATTTGCAGGGTCCGATGAGCAGTTCTTC. As protein: CASSLFAGSDEQFF.

The chain is built from TRBV2 and TRBJ2-7, with TRBD1 matching over 7 bases. The CDR3 is 13 residues long. The V gene's germline CDR1 is SNHLY and CDR2 FYNNEI. The J segment lost 4 bases and the V segment lost 9 bases, leaving 9 bases of the junction unmatched. The CDR3 region is CASGQVLSYEQYF. In DNA form, the CDR3 reads TGTGCCAGTGGACAGGTGTTATCTTACGAGCAGTACTTC.